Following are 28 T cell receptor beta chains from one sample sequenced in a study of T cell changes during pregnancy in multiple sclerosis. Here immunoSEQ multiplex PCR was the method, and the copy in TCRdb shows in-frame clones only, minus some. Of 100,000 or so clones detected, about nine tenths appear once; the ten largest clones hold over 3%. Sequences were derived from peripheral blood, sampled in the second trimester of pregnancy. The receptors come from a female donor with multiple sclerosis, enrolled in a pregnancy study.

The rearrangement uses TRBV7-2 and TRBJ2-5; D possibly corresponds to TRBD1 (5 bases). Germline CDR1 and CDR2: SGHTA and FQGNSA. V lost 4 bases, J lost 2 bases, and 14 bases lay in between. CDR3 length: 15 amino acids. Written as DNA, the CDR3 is TGTGCCAGCAGCTACACACAGGAGTGGCAAGAGACCCAGTACTTC. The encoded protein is CASSYTQEWQETQYF.

The CDR3 coding sequence is TGCGCCAGCAGCCAAGGAACAGGGGCCCAGTGGGGCACTGAAGCTTTCTTT. Its protein is CASSQGTGAQWGTEAFF. The chain has TRBV4-3 and TRBJ1-1; 7 positions match TRBD1. CDR1 LGHNA and CDR2 YSLEER come from the germline V gene. This CDR3 is built from 17 residues. V trimming: 1 base; J trimming: 4 bases; junction bases outside the gene matches: 12.

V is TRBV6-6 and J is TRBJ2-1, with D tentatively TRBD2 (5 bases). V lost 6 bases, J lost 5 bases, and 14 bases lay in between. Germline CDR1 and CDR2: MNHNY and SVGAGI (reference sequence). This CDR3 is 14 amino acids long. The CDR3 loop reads CASRIAGEDNEQFF. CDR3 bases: TGTGCCAGCAGGATCGCGGGCGAGGACAATGAGCAGTTCTTC.

CDR3 in amino acids: CAISGVANTEAFF. In DNA form, the CDR3 reads TGTGCCATTAGCGGGGTGGCGAACACTGAAGCTTTCTTT. The J gene is TRBJ1-1, the V gene TRBV28; D call uncertain. CDR1 is MDHEN and CDR2 is SYDVKM in the germline V gene. The CDR3 totals 13 residues. V was clipped by 10 bases and J by 1 base, with 13 bases between them. The full variable domain, rest sourced from reference TRBV28 and TRBJ1-1, is DVKVTQSSRYLVKRTGEKVFLECVQDMDHENMFWYRQDPGLGLRLIYFSYDVKMKEKGDIPEGYSVSREKKERFSLILESASTNQTSMYLCAISGVANTEAFFGQGTRLTVV.

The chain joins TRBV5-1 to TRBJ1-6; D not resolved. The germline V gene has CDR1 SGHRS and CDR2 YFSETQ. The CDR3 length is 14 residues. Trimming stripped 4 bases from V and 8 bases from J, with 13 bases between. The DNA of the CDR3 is TGCGCCAGCAGCCCGACCGGAGACGATTCACCCCTCCACTTT. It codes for CASSPTGDDSPLHF.

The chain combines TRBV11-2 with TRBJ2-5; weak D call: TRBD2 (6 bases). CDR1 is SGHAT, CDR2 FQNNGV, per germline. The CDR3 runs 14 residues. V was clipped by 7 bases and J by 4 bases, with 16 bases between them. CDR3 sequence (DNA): TGTGCCAGCACTCCTCGGAGGACTACAGAGACCCAGTACTTC. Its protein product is CASTPRRTTETQYF.

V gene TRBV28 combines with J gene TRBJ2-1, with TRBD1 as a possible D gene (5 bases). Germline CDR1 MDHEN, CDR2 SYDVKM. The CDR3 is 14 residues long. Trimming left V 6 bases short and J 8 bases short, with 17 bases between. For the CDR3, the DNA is TGTGCCAGCAGAGGCCAGGGATTTTGGTATGAGCAGTTCTTC. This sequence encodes CASRGQGFWYEQFF.

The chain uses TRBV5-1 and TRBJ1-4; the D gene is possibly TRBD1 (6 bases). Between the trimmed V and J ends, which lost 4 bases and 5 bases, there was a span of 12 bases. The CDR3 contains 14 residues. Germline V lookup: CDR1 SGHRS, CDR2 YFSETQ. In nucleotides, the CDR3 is TGCGCCAGCAGCATCCAGCAGGGGAATGAAAAACTGTTTTTT. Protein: CASSIQQGNEKLFF.

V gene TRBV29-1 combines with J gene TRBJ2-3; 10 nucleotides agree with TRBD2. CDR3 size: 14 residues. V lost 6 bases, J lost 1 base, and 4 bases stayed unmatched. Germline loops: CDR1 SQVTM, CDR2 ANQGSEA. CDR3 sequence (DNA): TGCAGCGTGGGCGGGACTAGCGGCACAGATACGCAGTATTTT. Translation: CSVGGTSGTDTQYF.

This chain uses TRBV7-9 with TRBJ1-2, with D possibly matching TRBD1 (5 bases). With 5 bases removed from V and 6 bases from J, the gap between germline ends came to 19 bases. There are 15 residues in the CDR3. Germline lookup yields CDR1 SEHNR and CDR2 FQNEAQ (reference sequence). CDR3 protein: CASSPIPQGPDGYTF. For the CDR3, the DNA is TGTGCCAGCAGCCCGATACCTCAGGGTCCGGATGGCTACACCTTC.

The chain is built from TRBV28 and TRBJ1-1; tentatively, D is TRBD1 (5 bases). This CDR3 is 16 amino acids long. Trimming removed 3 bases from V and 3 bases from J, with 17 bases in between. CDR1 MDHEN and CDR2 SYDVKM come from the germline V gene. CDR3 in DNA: TGTGCCAGCAGTTTTGGGGTAAGGCAGGGTGACACTGAAGCTTTCTTT. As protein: CASSFGVRQGDTEAFF.

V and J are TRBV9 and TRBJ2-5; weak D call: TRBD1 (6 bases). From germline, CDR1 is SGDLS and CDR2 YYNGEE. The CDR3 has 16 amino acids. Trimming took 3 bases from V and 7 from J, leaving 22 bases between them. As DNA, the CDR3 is TGTGCCAGCAGCGCTAAGGGGGACATATTCACGGGGACCCAGTACTTC. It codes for CASSAKGDIFTGTQYF. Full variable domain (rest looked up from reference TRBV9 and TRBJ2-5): DSGVTQTPKHLITATGQRVTLRCSPRSGDLSVYWYQQSLDQGLQFLIQYYNGEERAKGNILERFSAQQFPDLHSELNLSSLELGDSALYFCASSAKGDIFTGTQYFGPGTRLLVL.

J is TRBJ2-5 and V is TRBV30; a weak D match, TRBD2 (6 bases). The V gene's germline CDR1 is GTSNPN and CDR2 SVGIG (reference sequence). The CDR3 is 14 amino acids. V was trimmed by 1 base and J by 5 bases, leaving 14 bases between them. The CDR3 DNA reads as TGTGCCTGGAGTGCCCCGTTCCGGGGGGAGACCCAGTACTTC. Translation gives CAWSAPFRGETQYF.

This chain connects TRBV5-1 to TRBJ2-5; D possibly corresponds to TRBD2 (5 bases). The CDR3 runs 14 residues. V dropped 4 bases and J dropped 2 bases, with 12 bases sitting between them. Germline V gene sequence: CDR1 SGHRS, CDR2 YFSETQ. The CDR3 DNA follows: TGCGCCAGCAGCGCATATAGCGTGCAAGAGACCCAGTACTTC. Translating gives CASSAYSVQETQYF.

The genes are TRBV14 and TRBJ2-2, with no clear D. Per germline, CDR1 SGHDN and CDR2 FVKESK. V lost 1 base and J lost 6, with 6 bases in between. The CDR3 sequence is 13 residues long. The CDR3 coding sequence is TGTGCCAGCAGCCAAGCTTGGCCCGGGGAGCTGTTTTTT. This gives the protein CASSQAWPGELFF. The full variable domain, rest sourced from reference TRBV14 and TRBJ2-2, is EAGVTQFPSHSVIEKGQTVTLRCDPISGHDNLYWYRRVMGKEIKFLLHFVKESKQDESGMPNNRFLAERTGGTYSTLKVQPAELEDSGVYFCASSQAWPGELFFGEGSRLTVL.

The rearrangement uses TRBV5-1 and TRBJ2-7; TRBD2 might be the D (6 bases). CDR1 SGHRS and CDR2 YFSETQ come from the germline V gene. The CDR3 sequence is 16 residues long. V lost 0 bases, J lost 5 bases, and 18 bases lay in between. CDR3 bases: TGCGCCAGCAGCTTGGCCGCAGGGAGGTTATTTGACGAGCAGTACTTC. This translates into CASSLAAGRLFDEQYF.

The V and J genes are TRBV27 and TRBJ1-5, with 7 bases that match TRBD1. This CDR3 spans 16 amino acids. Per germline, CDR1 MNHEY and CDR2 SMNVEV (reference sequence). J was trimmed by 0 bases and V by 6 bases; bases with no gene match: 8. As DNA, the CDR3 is TGTGCCAGCAGCCCCCAGGGACAGTATAGCAATCAGCCCCAGCATTTT. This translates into CASSPQGQYSNQPQHF.

The CDR3 bases are TGTGCCAGCAGTGAATTTAGAGGACTAGTCTACGAGCAGTACTTC. It specifies CASSEFRGLVYEQYF. The rearrangement uses TRBV6-1 and TRBJ2-7; 7 nucleotides align to TRBD2. This CDR3 is built from 15 residues. Germline trimming cut 2 bases from V and 3 bases from J; bases unmatched to any gene: 7. Germline values: CDR1 MNHNS, CDR2 SASEGT.

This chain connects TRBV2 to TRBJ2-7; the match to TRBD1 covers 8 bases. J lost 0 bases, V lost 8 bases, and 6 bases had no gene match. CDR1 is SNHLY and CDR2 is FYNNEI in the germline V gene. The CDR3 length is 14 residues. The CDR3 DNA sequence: TGTGCCAGCCAGGACAGGGCGAGCTCCTACGAGCAGTACTTC. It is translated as CASQDRASSYEQYF. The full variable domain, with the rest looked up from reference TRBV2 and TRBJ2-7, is EPEVTQTPSHQVTQMGQEVILRCVPISNHLYFYWYRQILGQKVEFLVSFYNNEISEKSEIFDDQFSVERPDGSNFTLKIRSTKLEDSAMYFCASQDRASSYEQYFGPGTRLTVT.

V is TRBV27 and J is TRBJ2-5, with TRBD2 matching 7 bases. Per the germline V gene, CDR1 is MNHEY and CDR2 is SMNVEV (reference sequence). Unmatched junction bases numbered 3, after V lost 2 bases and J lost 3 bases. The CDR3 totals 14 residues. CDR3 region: CASSLREAKETQYF. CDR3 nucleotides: TGTGCCAGCAGTTTACGGGAGGCCAAAGAGACCCAGTACTTC.

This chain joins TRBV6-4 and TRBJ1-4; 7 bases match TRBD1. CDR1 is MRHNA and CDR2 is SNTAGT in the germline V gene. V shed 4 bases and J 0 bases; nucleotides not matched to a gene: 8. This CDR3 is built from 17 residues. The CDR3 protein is CASSGKGAPPTNEKLFF. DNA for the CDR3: TGTGCCAGCAGTGGGAAGGGGGCCCCTCCAACTAATGAAAAACTGTTTTTT.

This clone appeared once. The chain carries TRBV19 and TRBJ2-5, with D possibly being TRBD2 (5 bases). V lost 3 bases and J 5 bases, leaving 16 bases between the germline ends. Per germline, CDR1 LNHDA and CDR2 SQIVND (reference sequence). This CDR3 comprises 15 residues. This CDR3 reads CASSISDHRRETQYF. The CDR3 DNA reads TGTGCCAGTAGTATTTCGGACCACCGGAGGGAGACCCAGTACTTC.

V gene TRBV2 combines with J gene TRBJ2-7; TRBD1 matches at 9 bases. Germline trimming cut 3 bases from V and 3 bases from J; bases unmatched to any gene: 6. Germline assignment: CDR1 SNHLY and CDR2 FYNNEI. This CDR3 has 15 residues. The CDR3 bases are TGTGCCAGCAGTGAGGCCGGGACAGGGCTCTACGAGCAGTACTTC. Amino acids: CASSEAGTGLYEQYF.

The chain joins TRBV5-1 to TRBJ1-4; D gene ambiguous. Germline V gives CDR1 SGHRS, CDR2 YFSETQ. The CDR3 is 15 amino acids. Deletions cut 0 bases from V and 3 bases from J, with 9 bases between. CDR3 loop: CASSLVQAPNEKLFF. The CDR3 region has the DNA TGCGCCAGCAGCTTGGTCCAGGCACCTAATGAAAAACTGTTTTTT.

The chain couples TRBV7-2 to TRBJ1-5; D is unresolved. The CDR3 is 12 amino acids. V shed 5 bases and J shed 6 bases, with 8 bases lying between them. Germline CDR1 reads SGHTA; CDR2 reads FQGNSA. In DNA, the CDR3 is TGTGCCAGCAGCCCCCCCGGTCAGCCCCAGCATTTT. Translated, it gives CASSPPGQPQHF. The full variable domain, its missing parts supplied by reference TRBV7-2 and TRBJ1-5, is GAGVSQSPSNKVTEKGKDVELRCDPISGHTALYWYRQSLGQGLEFLIYFQGNSAPDKSGLPSDRFSAERTGGSVSTLTIQRTQQEDSAVYLCASSPPGQPQHFGDGTRLSIL.

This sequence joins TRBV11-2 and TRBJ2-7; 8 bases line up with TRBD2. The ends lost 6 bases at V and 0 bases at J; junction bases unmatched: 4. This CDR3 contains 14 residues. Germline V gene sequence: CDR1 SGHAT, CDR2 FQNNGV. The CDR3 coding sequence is TGTGCCAGCAGGGCGGGAGGTAGCTCCTACGAGCAGTACTTC. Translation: CASRAGGSSYEQYF.

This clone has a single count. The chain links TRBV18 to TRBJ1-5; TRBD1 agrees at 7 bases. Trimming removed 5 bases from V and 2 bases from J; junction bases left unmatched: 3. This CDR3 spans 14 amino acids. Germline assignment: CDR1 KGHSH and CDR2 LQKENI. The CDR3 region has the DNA TGTGCCAGCTCAGCTACAGGGGGCAATCAGCCCCAGCATTTT. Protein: CASSATGGNQPQHF.

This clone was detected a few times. The CDR3 here is CASSLGLAGGTGELFF. The CDR3 DNA reads as TGTGCCAGCAGCCTAGGACTAGCTGGGGGCACCGGGGAGCTGTTTTTT. This chain connects TRBV9 to TRBJ2-2; 8 bases line up with TRBD2. The CDR3 is 16 residues long. Germline V gene lookup returns CDR1 SGDLS and CDR2 YYNGEE. With 4 bases clipped from V and 4 bases from J, the junction kept 9 bases outside the gene matches. Combining the CDR3 with reference TRBV9 and TRBJ2-2 gives the whole variable domain DSGVTQTPKHLITATGQRVTLRCSPRSGDLSVYWYQQSLDQGLQFLIQYYNGEERAKGNILERFSAQQFPDLHSELNLSSLELGDSALYFCASSLGLAGGTGELFFGEGSRLTVL.